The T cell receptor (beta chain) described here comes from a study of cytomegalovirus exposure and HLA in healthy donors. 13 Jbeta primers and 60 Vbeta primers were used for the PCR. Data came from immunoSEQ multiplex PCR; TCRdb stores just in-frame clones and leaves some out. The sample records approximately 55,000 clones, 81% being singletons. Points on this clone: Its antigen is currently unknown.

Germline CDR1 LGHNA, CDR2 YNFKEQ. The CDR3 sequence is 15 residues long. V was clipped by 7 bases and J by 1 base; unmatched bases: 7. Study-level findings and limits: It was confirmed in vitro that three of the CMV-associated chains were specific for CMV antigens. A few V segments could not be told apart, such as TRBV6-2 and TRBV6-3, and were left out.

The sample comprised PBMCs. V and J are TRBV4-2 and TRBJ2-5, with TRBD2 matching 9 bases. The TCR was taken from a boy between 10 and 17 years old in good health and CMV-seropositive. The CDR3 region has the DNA TGTGCCAGCACCCCTAGCGGGACTACCCAAGAGACCCAGTACTTC. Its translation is CASTPSGTTQETQYF.